The present T cell receptor beta chain was sequenced within a study of CD8+CD57+ T cells in acquired aplastic anemia. Study as a whole: Yields of DNA that came from sorted CD4+ and CD8+ cells averaged roughly 3.3 ug.

Those patients picked for sequencing had displayed CD8+CD57+ cell expansion on flow cytometry. With no exception, the patients had severe acquired aplastic anemia. Study-wide points: CD8+ Simpson's diversity in patients was not significantly different from that in controls. In common between the patients and the controls were approximately 28 CD8+ CDR3 sequences.

Comments on this clonotype: Its specificity is unknown.

Germline loops: CDR1 SEHNR, CDR2 FQNEAQ (reference sequence). Trimming stripped 8 bases from V and 5 bases from J, with 14 bases between. CDR3 size: 13 residues. Genomic DNA acted as the template from which TCR beta VDJ combination and CDR3 sequence profiling were carried out. MiXCR was run by TCRdb on the reads, yielding one entry per CDR3 protein. The sample lists fewer than 200,000 distinct CDR3 sequences; approximately 48% were seen once. What was sequenced was sorted CD4+, CD8+, or CD8+CD57+ T cells (not recorded which) from PBMCs. V usage is TRBV7-9 and J usage is TRBJ2-3, with D maybe TRBD1 (6 bases). This receptor was identified in a human donor with aplastic anemia. The DNA for the CDR3 is TGTGCCAGCCCCCGGGACATCGGAGATACGCAGTATTTT. Translating gives CASPRDIGDTQYF.